One sample yielded the 18 T cell receptor beta chains listed below, sequenced in a study of shared clonotypes between healthy human individuals. The repertoire was sequenced with immunoSEQ multiplex PCR; TCRdb's copy has only in-frame clones and lacks some. Here the sample spans millions of clones, more than 90% being singletons. Sequenced: naive CD4+ T cells sorted from blood. Noted subset: CD45RA+ positively selected. The receptor source for this set is a man aged 18 to 29 in good health.

The chain combines TRBV5-1 with TRBJ2-7, with TRBD2 matching 14 bases. The ends lost 3 bases at V and 0 bases at J; junction bases unmatched: 2. This CDR3 spans 16 amino acids. Germline V gene lookup returns CDR1 SGHRS and CDR2 YFSETQ. CDR3 bases: TGCGCCAGCAGCTGGACTAGCGGGGGGTCCTCCTACGAGCAGTACTTC. The encoded protein is CASSWTSGGSSYEQYF.

The chain combines TRBV11-2 with TRBJ2-5, with unresolved D. Germline values: CDR1 SGHAT, CDR2 FQNNGV. The CDR3 extends over 16 amino acids. V was trimmed by 0 bases and J by 2 bases, leaving 13 bases between them. CDR3 sequence reads: CASSLDPQSTQETQYF. The CDR3 DNA sequence: TGTGCCAGCAGCTTAGATCCCCAGTCGACTCAAGAGACCCAGTACTTC.

The V gene is TRBV28, the J gene TRBJ1-2; no clear D. This CDR3 spans 14 amino acids. Trimming took 4 bases from V and 4 from J, leaving 13 bases between them. From germline, CDR1 is MDHEN and CDR2 SYDVKM. The CDR3 bases are TGTGCCAGCAGTTGGATTTCAGGAGGCTATGGCTACACCTTC. This encodes CASSWISGGYGYTF.

This chain uses TRBV18 with TRBJ1-1; D not resolved. The CDR3 extends over 13 amino acids. Trimming cost V 5 bases and J 2 bases, with 9 bases left between them. CDR1 and CDR2 from the germline V gene are KGHSH and LQKENI. In nucleotides, the CDR3 is TGTGCCAGCTCATACACAGCTAACACTGAAGCTTTCTTT. It encodes CASSYTANTEAFF.

The chain employs TRBV11-3 and TRBJ2-1, with 8 nucleotides matching TRBD2. With 4 bases clipped from V and 9 bases from J, the junction kept 11 bases outside the gene matches. The CDR3 runs 15 residues. Germline V lookup: CDR1 SGHNT, CDR2 YENEEA. CDR3 residues: CASSSSGRKRPEQFF. The CDR3 DNA is TGTGCCAGCAGCTCAAGCGGGAGAAAACGGCCTGAGCAGTTCTTC.

V usage is TRBV10-3 and J usage is TRBJ1-1, with D perhaps matching TRBD1 (5 bases). Deletions cut 2 bases from V and 7 bases from J, with 14 bases between. The CDR3 extends over 14 amino acids. The germline V gene encodes CDR1 ENHRY and CDR2 SYGVKD. The DNA of the CDR3 is TGTGCCATCAGTGAGAAGGTTTCCCAGGGTGAAGCTTTCTTT. It encodes CAISEKVSQGEAFF.

This CDR3 reads CASSDQAAGNTEAFF. The CDR3 region has the DNA TGTGCCAGCAGCGACCAAGCCGCGGGGAACACTGAAGCTTTCTTT. V and J are TRBV5-4 and TRBJ1-1, with no clear D. The CDR3 has 15 residues. V lost 4 bases to trimming and J lost 1 base, with 14 bases between them. Per the germline V gene, CDR1 is SGHNT and CDR2 is YYREEE (reference sequence).

The rearrangement links TRBV6-6 to TRBJ1-1; D is ambiguous. Per germline, CDR1 MNHNY and CDR2 SVGAGI (reference sequence). The CDR3 has 13 residues. V lost 2 bases and J 1 base, leaving 5 bases between the germline ends. For the CDR3, the DNA is TGTGCCAGCAGTTACGTCGAGAACACTGAAGCTTTCTTT. Translating it yields CASSYVENTEAFF.

The chain carries TRBV5-4 and TRBJ2-3, with D perhaps TRBD1 (6 bases). Looked up from germline, CDR1 is SGHNT and CDR2 is YYREEE (reference sequence). The CDR3 totals 16 residues. Deletions cut 4 bases from V and 10 bases from J, with 25 bases between. CDR3 sequence (DNA): TGTGCCAGCAGCCCTCCCCCTGTCGGAGGTACAGGGCCGCAGTATTTT. Translated, it gives CASSPPPVGGTGPQYF.

V is TRBV5-1 and J is TRBJ2-2, with 9 bases fitting TRBD1. Germline-derived CDR1 and CDR2 are SGHRS and YFSETQ. Trimming at V came to 7 bases and at J to 4 bases, leaving 5 bases not matched to a gene. CDR3 length: 14 residues. The CDR3 region has the DNA TGCGCCAGCGCGGGACAGGGTAGCACCGGGGAGCTGTTTTTT. This sequence encodes CASAGQGSTGELFF.

This rearrangement joins TRBV10-2 to TRBJ2-5, with 7 bases identical to TRBD2. The CDR3 is 14 residues long. Germline V gene lookup returns CDR1 WSHSY and CDR2 SAAADI. Trimming cost V 7 bases and J 1 base; bases outside gene matches: 6. CDR3 residues: CASTPGLPQETQYF. The CDR3 DNA follows: TGCGCCAGCACTCCGGGACTACCCCAAGAGACCCAGTACTTC.

As for this clone: The sample holds other DNA sequences that translate to the same CDR3. The V gene is TRBV7-2, the J gene TRBJ2-5; D possibly matches TRBD1 or TRBD2 (5 bases each). CDR1 is SGHTA and CDR2 is FQGNSA in the germline V gene. V was shortened by 2 bases and J by 1 base, with 8 bases between the two germline ends. The CDR3 is 14 residues long. CDR3 residues: CASSLSGTQETQYF. For the CDR3, the DNA is TGTGCCAGCAGCTTATCTGGGACCCAAGAGACCCAGTACTTC.

The rearrangement uses TRBV9 and TRBJ2-7; D gene ambiguous. V was clipped by 4 bases and J by 0 bases, with 11 bases between them. CDR1 and CDR2 (germline): SGDLS, YYNGEE. The CDR3 totals 14 residues. CDR3: CASSPQTISYEQYF. The CDR3 DNA reads TGTGCCAGCAGCCCCCAGACAATCTCCTACGAGCAGTACTTC.

This clone was detected once. DNA of the CDR3: TGTGCCAGCCAGGGGGACTCTGGGGCCAACGTCCTGACTTTC. Protein: CASQGDSGANVLTF. V gene TRBV2 combines with J gene TRBJ2-6; 7 nucleotides match TRBD1. J gave up 0 bases and V 8 bases, and 1 base lay outside the gene matches. The CDR3 has 14 amino acids. Looked up from germline, CDR1 is SNHLY and CDR2 is FYNNEI. Full variable domain (outside the CDR3, taken from reference TRBV2 and TRBJ2-6): EPEVTQTPSHQVTQMGQEVILRCVPISNHLYFYWYRQILGQKVEFLVSFYNNEISEKSEIFDDQFSVERPDGSNFTLKIRSTKLEDSAMYFCASQGDSGANVLTFGAGSRLTVL.

The chain combines TRBV5-1 with TRBJ2-4; 8 bases map to TRBD2. Germline CDR1 reads SGHRS; CDR2 reads YFSETQ. This CDR3 spans 15 amino acids. Germline trimming cut 4 bases from V and 6 bases from J; bases unmatched to any gene: 9. The CDR3 coding sequence is TGCGCCAGCAGCCGTAGCGGGATGGGAGGAAACATTCAGTACTTC. It translates to CASSRSGMGGNIQYF.

On this clone: Distinct nucleotide sequences in the sample also encode this CDR3. The genes are TRBV5-5 and TRBJ2-7; tentative D call: TRBD2 (5 bases). CDR1 and CDR2 (germline): SGHKS, YYEKEE (reference sequence). There are 12 residues in the CDR3. V lost 4 bases and J lost 2, with 7 bases in between. For the CDR3, the DNA is TGTGCCAGCAGCCTCGGGGCCTACGAGCAGTACTTC. Translating gives CASSLGAYEQYF.

V usage is TRBV18 and J usage is TRBJ2-5; D may correspond to TRBD1 or TRBD2 (6 bases each). Trimming shortened V by 1 base and J by 0 bases, and 27 bases separated the two germline ends. Germline V gene lookup returns CDR1 KGHSH and CDR2 LQKENI. The CDR3 totals 21 residues. CDR3 bases: TGTGCCAGCTCACCACTCCGGGTTTGGGACATACGAGGGGGGTACCAAGAGACCCAGTACTTC. This codes for CASSPLRVWDIRGGYQETQYF.

The V gene is TRBV29-1, the J gene TRBJ1-4; perhaps TRBD1 as D (5 bases). V was clipped by 7 bases and J by 0 bases, with 12 bases between them. This CDR3 is built from 14 residues. Germline V gene sequence: CDR1 SQVTM, CDR2 ANQGSEA. The CDR3 spells CSAGTGSTNEKLFF. The CDR3 DNA is TGCAGCGCCGGAACAGGTTCAACTAATGAAAAACTGTTTTTT.